The clone carrying this TCR beta chain was picked up one time. Only in-frame clones appear in the TCRdb table, and some are missing; sequencing was by immunoSEQ multiplex PCR. The table includes 250,000 to 300,000 clones, roughly 89% detected once. This specimen comes from a study of blood T cell repertoires in COVID-19. Sequenced: peripheral blood. This TCR came from a woman in her sixties with COVID-19, enrolled during active disease.

The CDR3 loop reads CASSLATPGTGVGYTF. The CDR3, as DNA: TGCGCCAGCAGCTTGGCGACCCCCGGTACAGGTGTTGGCTACACCTTC. The chain employs TRBV5-1 and TRBJ1-2; TRBD1 is a possible D gene (5 bases). Germline values: CDR1 SGHRS, CDR2 YFSETQ. Deletions cut 0 bases from V and 7 bases from J, with 19 bases between. This CDR3 comprises 16 residues.